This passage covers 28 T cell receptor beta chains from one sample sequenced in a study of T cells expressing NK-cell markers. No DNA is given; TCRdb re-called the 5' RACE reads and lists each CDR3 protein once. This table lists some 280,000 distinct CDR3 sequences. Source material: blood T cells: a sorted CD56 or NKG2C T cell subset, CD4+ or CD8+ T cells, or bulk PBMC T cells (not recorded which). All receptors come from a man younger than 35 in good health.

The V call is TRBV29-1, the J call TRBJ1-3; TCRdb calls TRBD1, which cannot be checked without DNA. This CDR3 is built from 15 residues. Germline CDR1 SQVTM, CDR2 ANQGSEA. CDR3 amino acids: CSVTPPDSSGNTIYF.

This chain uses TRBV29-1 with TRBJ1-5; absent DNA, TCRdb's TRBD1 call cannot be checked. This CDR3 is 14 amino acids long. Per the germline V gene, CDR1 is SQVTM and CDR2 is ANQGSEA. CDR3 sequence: CSVETGQGGQPQHF.

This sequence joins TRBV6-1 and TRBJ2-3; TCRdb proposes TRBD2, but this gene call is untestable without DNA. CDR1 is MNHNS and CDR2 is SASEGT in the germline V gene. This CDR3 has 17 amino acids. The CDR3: CASRSRGGSGRSDTQYF.

CDR3 region: CASSFSGPGELFF. The chain couples TRBV7-9 to TRBJ2-2; TCRdb names TRBD2, which stays unverified in the absence of DNA. The CDR3 covers 13 residues. Germline values: CDR1 SEHNR, CDR2 FQNEAQ (reference sequence).

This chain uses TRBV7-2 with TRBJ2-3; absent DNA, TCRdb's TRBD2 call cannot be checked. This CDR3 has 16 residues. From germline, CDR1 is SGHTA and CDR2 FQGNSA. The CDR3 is CASSRIISGIDYTQYF.

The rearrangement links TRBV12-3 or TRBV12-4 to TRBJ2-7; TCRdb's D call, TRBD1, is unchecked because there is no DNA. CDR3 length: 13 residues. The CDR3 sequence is CASRLTGVYEQYF.

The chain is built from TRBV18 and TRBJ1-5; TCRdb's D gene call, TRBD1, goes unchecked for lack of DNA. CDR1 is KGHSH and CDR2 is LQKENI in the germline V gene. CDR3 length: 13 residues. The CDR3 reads CASSRGSNQPQHF.

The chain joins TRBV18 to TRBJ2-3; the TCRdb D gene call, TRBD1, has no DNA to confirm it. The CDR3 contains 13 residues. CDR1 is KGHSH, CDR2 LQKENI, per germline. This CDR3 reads CASSPDSPDTQYF.

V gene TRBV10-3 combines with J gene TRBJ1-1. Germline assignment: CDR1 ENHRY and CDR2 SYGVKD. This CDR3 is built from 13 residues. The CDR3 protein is CAISDMAVTEAFF.

CDR3 protein: CASSDRNDQPQHF. This chain links TRBV6-2 or TRBV6-3 with TRBJ1-5. CDR3 size: 13 residues. CDR1 and CDR2 (germline): MNHEY, SVGEGT.

CDR3 in amino acids: CASSFRQGANEKLFF. V gene TRBV5-6 combines with J gene TRBJ1-4; TCRdb's D gene call, TRBD1, goes unchecked for lack of DNA. Germline loops: CDR1 SGHDT, CDR2 YYEEEE. This CDR3 is 15 amino acids long.

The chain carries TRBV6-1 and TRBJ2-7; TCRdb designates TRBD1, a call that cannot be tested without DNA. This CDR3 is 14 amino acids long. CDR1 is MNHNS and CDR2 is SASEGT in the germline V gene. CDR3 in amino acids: CASSRGGGCGEQYF.

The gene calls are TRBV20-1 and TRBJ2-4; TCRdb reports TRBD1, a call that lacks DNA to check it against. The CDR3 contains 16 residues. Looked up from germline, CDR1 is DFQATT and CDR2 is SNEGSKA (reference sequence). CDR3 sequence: CSASALEAGGQNIQYF.

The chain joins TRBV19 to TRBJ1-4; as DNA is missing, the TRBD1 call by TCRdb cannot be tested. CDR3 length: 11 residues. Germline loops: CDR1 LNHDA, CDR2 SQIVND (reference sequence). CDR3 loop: CASNEGSKLFF.

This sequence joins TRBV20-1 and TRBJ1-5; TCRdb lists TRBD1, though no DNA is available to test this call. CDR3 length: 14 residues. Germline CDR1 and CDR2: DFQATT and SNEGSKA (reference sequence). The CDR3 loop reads CSASPGQSNQPQHF.

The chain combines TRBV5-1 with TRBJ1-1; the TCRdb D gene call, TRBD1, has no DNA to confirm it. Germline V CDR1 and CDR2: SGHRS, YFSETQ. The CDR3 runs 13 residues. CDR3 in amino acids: CASTNRGLTEAFF.

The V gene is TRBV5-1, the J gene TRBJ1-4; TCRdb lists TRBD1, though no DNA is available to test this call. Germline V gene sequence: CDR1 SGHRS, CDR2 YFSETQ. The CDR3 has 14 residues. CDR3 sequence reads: CASSSTGLDEKLFF.

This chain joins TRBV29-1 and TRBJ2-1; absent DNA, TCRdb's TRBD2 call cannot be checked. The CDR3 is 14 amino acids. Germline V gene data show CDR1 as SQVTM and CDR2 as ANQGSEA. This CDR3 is CSVRGLAGGFWQFF.

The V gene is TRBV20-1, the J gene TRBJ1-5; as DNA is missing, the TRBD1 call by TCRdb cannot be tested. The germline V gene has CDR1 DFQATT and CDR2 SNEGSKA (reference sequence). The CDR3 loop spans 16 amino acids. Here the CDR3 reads CSARDGRGVSNQPQHF.

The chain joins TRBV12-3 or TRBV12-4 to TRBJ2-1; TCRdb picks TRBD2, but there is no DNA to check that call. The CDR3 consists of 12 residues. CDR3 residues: CASSFGLAVQFF.

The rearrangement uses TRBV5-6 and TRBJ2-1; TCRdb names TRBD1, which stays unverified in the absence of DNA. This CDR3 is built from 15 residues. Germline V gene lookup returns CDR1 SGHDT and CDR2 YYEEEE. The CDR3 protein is CASSLGQGIGNEQFF. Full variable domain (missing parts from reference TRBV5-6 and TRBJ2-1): DAGVTQSPTHLIKTRGQQVTLRCSPKSGHDTVSWYQQALGQGPQFIFQYYEEEERQRGNFPDRFSGHQFPNYSSELNVNALLLGDSALYLCASSLGQGIGNEQFFGPGTRLTVL.

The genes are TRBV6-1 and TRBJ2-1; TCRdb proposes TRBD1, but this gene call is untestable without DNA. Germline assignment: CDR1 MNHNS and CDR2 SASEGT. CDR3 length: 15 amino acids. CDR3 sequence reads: CASSTRDTAYNEQFF.

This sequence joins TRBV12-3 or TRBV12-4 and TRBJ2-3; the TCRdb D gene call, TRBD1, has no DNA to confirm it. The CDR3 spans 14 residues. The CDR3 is CASSPLRSRDTQYF.

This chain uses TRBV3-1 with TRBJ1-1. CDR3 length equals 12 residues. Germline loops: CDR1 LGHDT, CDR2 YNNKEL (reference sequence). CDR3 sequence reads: CASSQEGSEAFF.

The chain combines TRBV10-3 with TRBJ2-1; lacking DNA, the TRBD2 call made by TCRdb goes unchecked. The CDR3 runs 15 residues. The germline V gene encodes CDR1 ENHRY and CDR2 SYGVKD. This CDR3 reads CAIRPGLESDNEQFF.

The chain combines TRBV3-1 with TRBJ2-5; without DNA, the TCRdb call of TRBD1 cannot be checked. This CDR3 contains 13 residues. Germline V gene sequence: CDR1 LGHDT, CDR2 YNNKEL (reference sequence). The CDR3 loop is CASSQTGVETQYF.

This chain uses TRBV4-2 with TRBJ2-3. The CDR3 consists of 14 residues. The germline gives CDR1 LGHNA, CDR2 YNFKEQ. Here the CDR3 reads CASSQDGGTDTQYF.

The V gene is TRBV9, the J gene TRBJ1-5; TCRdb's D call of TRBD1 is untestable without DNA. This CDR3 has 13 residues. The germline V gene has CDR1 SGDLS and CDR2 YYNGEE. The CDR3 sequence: CASSVAPGQPQHF.